Listed below are T cell receptor beta chains from one sample, sequenced in a study of blood T cells in healthy people across ages. Via MiXCR, TCRdb re-called the 5' RACE reads, giving one row per CDR3 protein. The sample records 1.5 million or so distinct CDR3 sequences, about 45% being singletons. Sequences were obtained from blood. The origin of the receptors is a woman younger than 30 in good health. CDR3s include the opening cysteine and the closing phenylalanine or tryptophan. A D gene is named only where the DNA matches it firmly. Clone size is given for some rows only: seen once, a few or many times, or a class if the clone is expanded.

d_call: TRBD2; j_call: TRBJ2-1; v_call: TRBV12-3/TRBV12-4; clone_size: few; cdr3_aa: CASSPRGRGRDEQFF; cdr3_nt: TGTGCCAGCAGTCCCCGGGGCCGCGGGAGAGATGAGCAGTTCTTC
d_call: TRBD1; j_call: TRBJ1-6; v_call: TRBV7-2; clone_size: NA; cdr3_aa: CASGPVGQAKGPLHF; cdr3_nt: TGTGCCAGCGGACCGGTGGGACAGGCCAAGGGTCCCCTCCACTTT
d_call: TRBD2; j_call: TRBJ2-3; v_call: TRBV20-1; clone_size: NA; cdr3_aa: CSARVGGGPPSTDTQYF; cdr3_nt: TGCAGTGCTAGAGTAGGCGGGGGGCCACCAAGCACAGATACGCAGTATTTT
d_call: TRBD2; j_call: TRBJ2-1; v_call: TRBV20-1; clone_size: few; cdr3_aa: CSAGGLAGIYNEQFF; cdr3_nt: TGCAGTGCCGGGGGACTAGCGGGAATCTACAATGAGCAGTTCTTC
d_call: NA; j_call: TRBJ1-2; v_call: TRBV4-1; clone_size: NA; cdr3_aa: CASSQGWLESYTF; cdr3_nt: TGCGCCAGCAGCCAAGGGTGGTTGGAATCTTACACCTTC
d_call: TRBD1; j_call: TRBJ1-2; v_call: TRBV30; clone_size: NA; cdr3_aa: CAWSVWQGGRNGYTF; cdr3_nt: TGTGCCTGGAGTGTCTGGCAGGGGGGTAGGAATGGCTACACCTTC
d_call: NA; j_call: TRBJ1-1; v_call: TRBV29-1; clone_size: NA; cdr3_aa: CSGGSFGTEAFF; cdr3_nt: TGCAGCGGAGGGTCCTTTGGAACTGAAGCTTTCTTT
d_call: TRBD1; j_call: TRBJ2-5; v_call: TRBV4-3; clone_size: NA; cdr3_aa: CASSQGLAGGYRETQYF; cdr3_nt: TGCGCCAGCAGCCAAGGTCTCGCAGGGGGCTATCGAGAGACCCAGTACTTC
d_call: NA; j_call: TRBJ1-1; v_call: TRBV2; clone_size: few; cdr3_aa: CASSEAGYIGAEAFF; cdr3_nt: TGTGCCAGCAGTGAGGCAGGGTACATAGGCGCTGAAGCTTTCTTT
d_call: NA; j_call: TRBJ1-2; v_call: TRBV9; clone_size: NA; cdr3_aa: CASSVEAGKADYGYTF; cdr3_nt: TGTGCCAGCAGCGTAGAGGCTGGTAAGGCGGACTATGGCTACACCTTC
d_call: NA; j_call: TRBJ1-2; v_call: TRBV7-3; clone_size: NA; cdr3_aa: CASSHEGTYGYTF; cdr3_nt: TGTGCCAGCAGCCACGAGGGAACCTATGGCTACACCTTC
d_call: NA; j_call: TRBJ1-1; v_call: TRBV29-1; clone_size: once; cdr3_aa: CSVDVGRRGTGEAFF; cdr3_nt: TGCAGCGTTGACGTTGGCCGAAGGGGCACTGGTGAAGCTTTCTTT
d_call: TRBD1; j_call: TRBJ1-1; v_call: TRBV7-9; clone_size: NA; cdr3_aa: CASSLGPGQGNTEAFF; cdr3_nt: TGTGCCAGCAGCTTAGGCCCCGGACAGGGAAACACTGAAGCTTTCTTT
d_call: NA; j_call: TRBJ1-1; v_call: TRBV10-3; clone_size: NA; cdr3_aa: CAISTGLNTEAFF; cdr3_nt: TGTGCCATCAGTACGGGGCTGAACACTGAAGCTTTCTTT
d_call: TRBD1; j_call: TRBJ2-7; v_call: TRBV4-3; clone_size: NA; cdr3_aa: CASSQDRRTGFTEQYF; cdr3_nt: TGCGCCAGCAGCCAAGACCGCCGGACAGGGTTTACGGAGCAGTACTTC
d_call: NA; j_call: TRBJ1-1; v_call: TRBV24-1; clone_size: NA; cdr3_aa: CATSDLSYTEAFF; cdr3_nt: TGTGCCACCAGTGATCTGTCGTACACTGAAGCTTTCTTT
d_call: NA; j_call: TRBJ1-4; v_call: TRBV7-2; clone_size: NA; cdr3_aa: CASSSLSTGSELFF; cdr3_nt: TGTGCCAGCAGCTCCCTCTCAACGGGGTCGGAACTGTTTTTT
d_call: NA; j_call: TRBJ1-5; v_call: TRBV2; clone_size: few; cdr3_aa: CASSASGGQPQHF; cdr3_nt: TGTGCCAGCAGCGCTTCCGGAGGCCAGCCCCAGCATTTT
d_call: TRBD1; j_call: TRBJ2-5; v_call: TRBV12-3/TRBV12-4; clone_size: NA; cdr3_aa: CASSYRTGKETQYF; cdr3_nt: TGTGCCAGCAGTTACCGGACAGGGAAAGAGACCCAGTACTTC
d_call: NA; j_call: TRBJ1-5; v_call: TRBV6-1; clone_size: NA; cdr3_aa: CASSELLQPQHF; cdr3_nt: TGTGCCAGCAGTGAGCTTTTACAGCCCCAGCATTTT
d_call: TRBD2; j_call: TRBJ2-5; v_call: TRBV7-9; clone_size: NA; cdr3_aa: CASSLTPLAHEQYF; cdr3_nt: TGTGCCAGCAGCTTAACCCCACTAGCGCATGAGCAGTACTTC
d_call: NA; j_call: TRBJ1-1; v_call: TRBV29-1; clone_size: NA; cdr3_aa: CSVERGRPFF; cdr3_nt: TGCAGCGTTGAGCGGGGAAGGCCTTTCTTT
d_call: NA; j_call: TRBJ1-5; v_call: TRBV20-1; clone_size: few; cdr3_aa: CSARDNGGNSNQPQHF; cdr3_nt: TGCAGTGCTAGAGATAACGGGGGAAACAGCAATCAGCCCCAGCATTTT
d_call: NA; j_call: TRBJ1-1; v_call: TRBV21-1; clone_size: NA; cdr3_aa: CASSPGQAVEAFF; cdr3_nt: TGTGCCAGCAGCCCGGGACAGGCCGTTGAAGCTTTCTTT
d_call: NA; j_call: TRBJ2-1; v_call: TRBV12-3/TRBV12-4; clone_size: once; cdr3_aa: CASSTVTNGTYNEQFF; cdr3_nt: TGTGCCAGCTCAACCGTGACTAACGGAACCTACAATGAGCAGTTCTTC
d_call: NA; j_call: TRBJ2-1; v_call: TRBV20-1; clone_size: NA; cdr3_aa: CSASGPGGVGYMFVEQFF; cdr3_nt: TGCAGTGCTAGCGGGCCAGGGGGGGTTGGGTACATGTTTGTCGAGCAGTTCTTC
d_call: TRBD1; j_call: TRBJ1-2; v_call: TRBV24-1; clone_size: NA; cdr3_aa: CATSEPDRVSGYTF; cdr3_nt: TGTGCCACCAGTGAACCGGACAGGGTGTCAGGCTACACCTTC
d_call: TRBD1; j_call: TRBJ2-2; v_call: TRBV11-2; clone_size: once; cdr3_aa: CASSPQQGVVSGELFF; cdr3_nt: TGTGCCAGCAGCCCCCAGCAGGGGGTGGTTTCCGGGGAGCTGTTTTTT
d_call: TRBD2; j_call: TRBJ2-7; v_call: TRBV28; clone_size: NA; cdr3_aa: CASSQTPGLAGDYEQYF; cdr3_nt: TGTGCCAGCAGCCAAACTCCGGGACTAGCGGGAGACTACGAGCAGTACTTC
d_call: TRBD1; j_call: TRBJ1-2; v_call: TRBV4-1; clone_size: many; cdr3_aa: CASSQDIRGDYGYTF; cdr3_nt: TGCGCCAGCAGCCAAGATATCAGGGGGGACTATGGCTACACCTTC
d_call: NA; j_call: TRBJ2-5; v_call: TRBV9; clone_size: NA; cdr3_aa: CASSVFAGQETQYF; cdr3_nt: TGTGCCAGCAGCGTATTCGCGGGGCAAGAGACCCAGTACTTC
d_call: TRBD2; j_call: TRBJ2-5; v_call: TRBV2; clone_size: NA; cdr3_aa: CASALAGESWETQYF; cdr3_nt: TGTGCCAGCGCTCTAGCGGGGGAATCTTGGGAGACCCAGTACTTC
d_call: TRBD2; j_call: TRBJ2-1; v_call: TRBV5-1; clone_size: once; cdr3_aa: CASSLRGLAENEQFF; cdr3_nt: TGCGCCAGCAGCCTCCGGGGACTAGCGGAGAATGAGCAGTTCTTC
d_call: NA; j_call: TRBJ2-5; v_call: TRBV7-9; clone_size: few; cdr3_aa: CASSASTVQETQYF; cdr3_nt: TGTGCCAGCAGCGCTTCGACAGTTCAAGAGACCCAGTACTTC
d_call: TRBD1; j_call: TRBJ2-7; v_call: TRBV20-1; clone_size: NA; cdr3_aa: CSARQGYGVYEQYF; cdr3_nt: TGCAGTGCGAGACAGGGGTATGGGGTGTACGAGCAGTACTTC